Detailed here is one TCR beta chain. The record originates from a study of blood T cell repertoires in COVID-19. Overall study: COVID-19 samples, acute and convalescent, were from the United States, Italy and Spain. From T cells, B-cell-depleted T cells, or PBMCs came the material, which was cDNA or gDNA.

Authors' analysis steps: Scientists estimated how many nucleated cells there were by amplifying reference gene primers. Assay used: immunoSEQ multiplex PCR; TCRdb lists only in-frame clones, some missing. V, J and clone size reflect that table, while D and trimming were determined from the DNA. This sample has roughly 180,000 clones, with about nine tenths found just once. Germline CDR1 LNHDA, CDR2 SQIVND (reference sequence). CDR3 length equals 15 residues. The germline V and J ends were trimmed by 5 bases and 6 bases, with 17 bases remaining between them. The receptor comes from a man in his sixties or seventies with active or convalescent COVID-19. The chain uses TRBV19 and TRBJ2-1; D may be TRBD2 (6 bases). Material: peripheral blood. The CDR3 reads CASSDHGGKFNEQFF. The CDR3 DNA reads as TGTGCCAGTAGTGACCACGGGGGAAAATTCAATGAGCAGTTCTTC.